Sequencing of this TCR beta chain was carried out in a study of blood T cell repertoires in COVID-19. Overall study: The United States, Italy and Spain were the sources of the acute and convalescent COVID-19 samples. The cDNA or gDNA used as material had been derived from T cells, B-cell-depleted T cells, or PBMCs.

This CDR3 region has 14 residues. Looked up from germline, CDR1 is SGHRS and CDR2 is YFSETQ. V dropped 2 bases and J dropped 2 bases, with 10 bases sitting between them. How the authors handled the data: Amplifying reference gene primers gave estimates of nucleated cell counts. Clones were sequenced by immunoSEQ multiplex PCR, and TCRdb holds only the in-frame ones, with some missing. For V, J and clone size, that table is used; D and trimming come from the DNA. The data hold approximately 170,000 clones, with roughly 70% observed a single time. The V and J genes are TRBV5-1 and TRBJ2-5; no reliable D call. This clonotype was sampled from a woman older than 75 with acute or convalescent COVID-19. The sample was peripheral blood. The CDR3 DNA reads TGCGCCAGCAGCTTTTCGACTCTACAAGAGACCCAGTACTTC. This gives the protein CASSFSTLQETQYF.